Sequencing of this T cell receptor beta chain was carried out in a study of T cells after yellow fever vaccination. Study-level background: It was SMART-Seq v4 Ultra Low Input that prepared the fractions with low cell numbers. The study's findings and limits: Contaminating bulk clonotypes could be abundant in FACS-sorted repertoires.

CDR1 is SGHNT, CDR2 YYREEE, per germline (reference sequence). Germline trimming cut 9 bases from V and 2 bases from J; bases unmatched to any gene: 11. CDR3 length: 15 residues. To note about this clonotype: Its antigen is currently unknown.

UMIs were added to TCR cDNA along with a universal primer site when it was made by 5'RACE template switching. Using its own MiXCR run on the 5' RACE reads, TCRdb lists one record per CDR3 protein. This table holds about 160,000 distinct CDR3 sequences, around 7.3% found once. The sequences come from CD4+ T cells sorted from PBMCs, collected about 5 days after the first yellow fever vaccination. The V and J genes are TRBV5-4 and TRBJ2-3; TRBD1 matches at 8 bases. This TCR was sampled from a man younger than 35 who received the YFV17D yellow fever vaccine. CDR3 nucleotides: TGTGCCATCCCAGGGGGCGGGGACCACACAGATACGCAGTATTTT. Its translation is CAIPGGGDHTDTQYF. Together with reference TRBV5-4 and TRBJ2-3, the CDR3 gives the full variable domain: ETGVTQSPTHLIKTRGQQVTLRCSSQSGHNTVSWYQQALGQGPQFIFQYYREEENGRGNFPPRFSGLQFPNYSSELNVNALELDDSALYLCAIPGGGDHTDTQYFGPGTRLTVL.